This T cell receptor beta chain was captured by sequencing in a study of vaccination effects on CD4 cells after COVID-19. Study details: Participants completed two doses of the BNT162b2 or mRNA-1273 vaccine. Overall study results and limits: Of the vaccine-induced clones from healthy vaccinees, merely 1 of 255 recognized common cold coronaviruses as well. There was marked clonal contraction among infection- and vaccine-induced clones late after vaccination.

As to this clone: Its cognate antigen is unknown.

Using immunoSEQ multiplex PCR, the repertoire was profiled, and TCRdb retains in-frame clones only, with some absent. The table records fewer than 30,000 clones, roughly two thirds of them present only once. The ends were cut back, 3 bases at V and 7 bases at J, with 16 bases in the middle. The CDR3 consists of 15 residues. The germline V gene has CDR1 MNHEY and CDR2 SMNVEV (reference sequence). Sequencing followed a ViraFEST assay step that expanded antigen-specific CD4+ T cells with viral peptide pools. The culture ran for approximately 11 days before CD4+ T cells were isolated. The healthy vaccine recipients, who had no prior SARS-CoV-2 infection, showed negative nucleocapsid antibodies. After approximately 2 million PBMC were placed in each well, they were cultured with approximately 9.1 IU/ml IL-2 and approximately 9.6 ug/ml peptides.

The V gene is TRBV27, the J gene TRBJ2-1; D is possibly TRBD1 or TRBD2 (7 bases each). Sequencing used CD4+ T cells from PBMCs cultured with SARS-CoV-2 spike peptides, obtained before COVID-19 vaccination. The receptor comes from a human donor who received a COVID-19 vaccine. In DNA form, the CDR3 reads TGTGCCAGCAGTTTTTGGAGTCAGGGGGGGAATGAGCAGTTCTTC. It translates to CASSFWSQGGNEQFF.